This is a list of T cell receptor beta chains from one sample in a study of cytomegalovirus exposure and HLA in healthy donors. Produced via immunoSEQ multiplex PCR; TCRdb's table is partial and in-frame only. The data contain 110,000 or so clones, over 75% of them singletons. The sequenced sample consisted of PBMCs. Source of these receptors: a woman younger than 30 in good health and CMV-seronegative. The CDR3 runs from the conserved cysteine through the conserved F or W. D genes are given only for firm matches. Clone size appears in some rows only: once, few, many, or a class for an expanded clone.

abundance: once; j_gene: TRBJ1-5; d_gene: TRBD1; v_gene: TRBV30; CDR3aa: CAWGDRGSNQPQHF; CDR3nt: TGTGCCTGGGGAGACAGGGGAAGCAATCAGCCCCAGCATTTT
abundance: NA; j_gene: TRBJ2-2; d_gene: TRBD1; v_gene: TRBV2; CDR3aa: CATLDGQVGTGELFF; CDR3nt: TGTGCCACCCTGGATGGACAGGTGGGGACCGGGGAGCTGTTTTTT
abundance: NA; j_gene: TRBJ1-4; d_gene: TRBD1; v_gene: TRBV4-1; CDR3aa: CASSLPGQSNEKLFF; CDR3nt: TGCGCCAGCAGCCTACCGGGACAGAGTAATGAAAAACTGTTTTTT
abundance: NA; j_gene: TRBJ1-2; d_gene: TRBD1; v_gene: TRBV4-1; CDR3aa: CASSQGTSSGQGSHTF; CDR3nt: TGCGCCAGCAGCCAAGGGACGTCTTCCGGACAGGGGTCCCACACCTTC
abundance: NA; j_gene: TRBJ1-2; d_gene: NA; v_gene: TRBV28; CDR3aa: CASKQIDSFSGYTF; CDR3nt: TGTGCCAGCAAACAAATAGACAGTTTCAGCGGCTACACCTTC
abundance: NA; j_gene: TRBJ1-1; d_gene: TRBD1; v_gene: TRBV30; CDR3aa: CAWSKGANAEAFF; CDR3nt: TGTGCCTGGAGTAAGGGGGCGAATGCTGAAGCTTTCTTT
abundance: NA; j_gene: TRBJ1-1; d_gene: NA; v_gene: TRBV11-3; CDR3aa: CASSLDSGNTEAFF; CDR3nt: TGTGCCAGCAGCTTAGATAGTGGGAACACTGAAGCTTTCTTT
abundance: once; j_gene: TRBJ2-3; d_gene: TRBD2; v_gene: TRBV11-3; CDR3aa: CASSLDRTSGTDTQYF; CDR3nt: TGTGCCAGCAGCTTAGACCGAACTAGCGGCACAGATACGCAGTATTTT
abundance: NA; j_gene: TRBJ1-5; d_gene: NA; v_gene: TRBV7-8; CDR3aa: CASSPGREGQPQHF; CDR3nt: TGTGCCAGCAGCCCAGGGAGGGAAGGGCAGCCCCAGCATTTT
abundance: once; j_gene: TRBJ2-7; d_gene: TRBD1; v_gene: TRBV5-1; CDR3aa: CASTVTGTEAEQYF; CDR3nt: TGCGCCAGCACCGTGACCGGGACAGAGGCCGAGCAGTACTTC
abundance: once; j_gene: TRBJ1-3; d_gene: TRBD1; v_gene: TRBV14; CDR3aa: CASSPRTGPGNTIYF; CDR3nt: TGTGCCAGCAGCCCTCGGACAGGTCCTGGAAACACCATATATTTT
abundance: NA; j_gene: TRBJ1-1; d_gene: TRBD1; v_gene: TRBV6-5; CDR3aa: CASRRQGVGLGAFF; CDR3nt: TGTGCCAGCAGGAGACAGGGGGTGGGTCTGGGAGCTTTCTTT
abundance: NA; j_gene: TRBJ1-4; d_gene: TRBD1; v_gene: TRBV9; CDR3aa: CASSPSPGGDEKLFF; CDR3nt: TGTGCCAGCAGCCCCAGTCCAGGGGGTGATGAAAAACTGTTTTTT
abundance: once; j_gene: TRBJ2-7; d_gene: NA; v_gene: TRBV27; CDR3aa: CASSSYASSYEQYF; CDR3nt: TGTGCCAGCAGTTCTTACGCGAGCTCCTACGAGCAGTACTTC
abundance: NA; j_gene: TRBJ1-1; d_gene: NA; v_gene: TRBV27; CDR3aa: CASSLQGNTEAFF; CDR3nt: TGTGCCAGCAGTTTACAGGGTAACACTGAAGCTTTCTTT
abundance: few; j_gene: TRBJ2-2; d_gene: TRBD1; v_gene: TRBV10-3; CDR3aa: CAIRGGQGANTGELFF; CDR3nt: TGTGCCATCAGGGGGGGACAGGGGGCAAACACCGGGGAGCTGTTTTTT
abundance: NA; j_gene: TRBJ2-3; d_gene: TRBD1; v_gene: TRBV4-1; CDR3aa: CASSSRQGVDTQYF; CDR3nt: TGCGCCAGCAGCTCCCGACAGGGGGTAGATACGCAGTATTTT
abundance: few; j_gene: TRBJ1-4; d_gene: NA; v_gene: TRBV6-5; CDR3aa: CASALGGQGNEKLFF; CDR3nt: TGTGCCAGCGCCCTCGGAGGGCAGGGAAATGAAAAACTGTTTTTT
abundance: NA; j_gene: TRBJ2-1; d_gene: NA; v_gene: TRBV11-2; CDR3aa: CASSLVSNLGNEQFF; CDR3nt: TGTGCCAGCAGCTTAGTTAGCAACTTAGGTAATGAGCAGTTCTTC
abundance: NA; j_gene: TRBJ2-1; d_gene: NA; v_gene: TRBV11-3; CDR3aa: CASSLVAGSYNEQFF; CDR3nt: TGTGCCAGCAGCTTAGTCGCGGGGTCCTACAATGAGCAGTTCTTC
abundance: NA; j_gene: TRBJ1-1; d_gene: TRBD1; v_gene: TRBV5-4; CDR3aa: CASSRQGRNTEALF; CDR3nt: TGTGCCAGCAGCCGACAGGGTAGGAACACTGAAGCTCTCTTT
abundance: NA; j_gene: TRBJ1-3; d_gene: NA; v_gene: TRBV30; CDR3aa: CAWRRGGSGNTIYF; CDR3nt: TGTGCCTGGAGGCGAGGGGGCTCTGGAAACACCATATATTTT
abundance: NA; j_gene: TRBJ2-1; d_gene: TRBD2; v_gene: TRBV5-4; CDR3aa: CASSPPGASGRDEQFF; CDR3nt: TGTGCCAGCAGCCCCCCGGGCGCTAGCGGGAGGGATGAGCAGTTCTTC
abundance: NA; j_gene: TRBJ1-4; d_gene: NA; v_gene: TRBV5-1; CDR3aa: CASSLAVTNEKLFF; CDR3nt: TGCGCCAGCAGCTTGGCAGTAACTAATGAAAAACTGTTTTTT
abundance: NA; j_gene: TRBJ2-1; d_gene: NA; v_gene: TRBV27; CDR3aa: CASSLSIGGSYNEQFF; CDR3nt: TGTGCCAGCAGTTTATCGATCGGGGGTTCCTACAATGAGCAGTTCTTC
abundance: few; j_gene: TRBJ1-2; d_gene: NA; v_gene: TRBV9; CDR3aa: CASSVARSERGIGYTF; CDR3nt: TGTGCCAGCAGCGTAGCTCGGAGCGAAAGGGGCATTGGCTACACCTTC
abundance: NA; j_gene: TRBJ2-7; d_gene: TRBD1; v_gene: TRBV7-9; CDR3aa: CASSPTGHEQYF; CDR3nt: TGTGCCAGCAGCCCGACAGGGCACGAGCAGTACTTC
abundance: few; j_gene: TRBJ1-1; d_gene: NA; v_gene: TRBV6-1; CDR3aa: CASFLGGANTEAFF; CDR3nt: TGTGCCTCCTTCTTGGGGGGGGCGAACACTGAAGCTTTCTTT
abundance: NA; j_gene: TRBJ2-7; d_gene: NA; v_gene: TRBV27; CDR3aa: CASRVKGLPSIYEQYF; CDR3nt: TGTGCCAGCCGGGTAAAAGGCCTACCCTCTATCTACGAGCAGTACTTC
abundance: NA; j_gene: TRBJ2-3; d_gene: NA; v_gene: TRBV7-7; CDR3aa: CASSLSVSGDTQYF; CDR3nt: TGTGCCAGCAGCTTAAGCGTCAGCGGCGATACGCAGTATTTT
abundance: NA; j_gene: TRBJ1-1; d_gene: NA; v_gene: TRBV19; CDR3aa: CASNPQGTGEAFF; CDR3nt: TGTGCCAGTAATCCTCAGGGCACAGGTGAAGCTTTCTTT
abundance: NA; j_gene: TRBJ2-5; d_gene: TRBD1; v_gene: TRBV5-4; CDR3aa: CASSLPDRETQYF; CDR3nt: TGTGCCAGCAGCTTGCCGGACAGGGAGACCCAGTACTTC
abundance: once; j_gene: TRBJ1-5; d_gene: NA; v_gene: TRBV10-3; CDR3aa: CAIMAGGNQPQHF; CDR3nt: TGTGCCATTATGGCAGGGGGCAATCAGCCCCAGCATTTT
abundance: NA; j_gene: TRBJ2-7; d_gene: NA; v_gene: TRBV19; CDR3aa: CASSIGAGDTYEQYF; CDR3nt: TGTGCCAGTAGTATAGGGGCGGGGGACACCTACGAGCAGTACTTC